This T cell receptor (beta chain) came from a study of blood T cell repertoires in COVID-19 (dated by TCRdb to 2018 to 2021). General notes on the study: The collaborator samples originated in the United States, Italy and Spain and spanned the acute and convalescent phases of COVID-19. The prospective study material was composed of cDNA or gDNA derived from T cells, B-cell-depleted T cells, or PBMCs. Deeply sampled blood TCRbeta repertoires from subjects exposed to, actively infected with, or recovered from COVID-19 were included in the dataset. A freely available public database, intended as a resource for researchers studying the immune response to SARS-CoV-2, is where the repertoires were released. Samples were obtained from the ongoing ImmuneRACE study (first 160 participants) and from 1,254 subjects provided by 6 global collaborators. The sample metadata nearly always contained a de-identified subject ID, COVID-19 status, age in years and sex. Where HLA class I and class II types were available, the types were taken from metadata supplied by the sample provider, not from assay-based typing.

General conclusions and limits of the study: The quantity of clinical and demographic metadata differed by source and by participant and was supplied without curation.

In the germline V gene, CDR1 corresponds to SGHDT and CDR2 to YYEEEE. V was cut back by 8 bases and J by 7 bases, leaving a gap of 21 bases between them. The CDR3 sequence holds 14 residues, the cysteine and phenylalanine included. CDR3 DNA is the only sequence kept; it has 42 bases, read in frame from the first base. About this clone: No cognate antigen has been identified for it. Base qualities are not recorded, but no much larger clone differs from it by a single base.

TCRbeta CDR3 regions were amplified from genomic DNA by means of the immunoSEQ Assay, a bias-controlled multiplex PCR. In the authors' own workflow: The number of nucleated cells in each sample was estimated by amplification of reference gene primers within the assay. Sequence reads were collapsed and filtered to measure the absolute abundance of every unique TCRbeta CDR3 rearrangement. For each sample, productive Simpson clonality was calculated as the square root of Simpson's diversity index over productive rearrangements. This immuneACCESS table, as held by TCRdb, lists in-frame sequences with V and J called but not all clones. Of the missing ones, under half trace to an unresolved V gene in checked studies; the others have no known cause. From that table come the V and J calls and clone size; the DNA was used to work out D and trimming. The sample profile shows roughly 160,000 clones; about nine tenths of them were found once. The ten largest make up around 3.9% of the sample.

Samples from volunteer blood donors who had recovered from COVID-19 were contributed by a second Seattle source. Each collaborating institution followed its own protocols to collect whole blood in K2EDTA tubes. Collaborator samples were shipped for TCRbeta analysis as frozen whole blood, isolated PBMCs, or DNA extracted from either sample type. Input material: peripheral blood. The chain is encoded by TRBV5-6 joined to TRBJ1-2; the D segment cannot be called with confidence. This receptor was obtained from a woman in her sixties who had recovered from COVID-19. For the CDR3, the sequence is CASNLAGYNIGYTF. At the DNA level, the sequence is TGTGCCAGTAACCTGGCGGGCTATAATATTGGCTACACCTTC.